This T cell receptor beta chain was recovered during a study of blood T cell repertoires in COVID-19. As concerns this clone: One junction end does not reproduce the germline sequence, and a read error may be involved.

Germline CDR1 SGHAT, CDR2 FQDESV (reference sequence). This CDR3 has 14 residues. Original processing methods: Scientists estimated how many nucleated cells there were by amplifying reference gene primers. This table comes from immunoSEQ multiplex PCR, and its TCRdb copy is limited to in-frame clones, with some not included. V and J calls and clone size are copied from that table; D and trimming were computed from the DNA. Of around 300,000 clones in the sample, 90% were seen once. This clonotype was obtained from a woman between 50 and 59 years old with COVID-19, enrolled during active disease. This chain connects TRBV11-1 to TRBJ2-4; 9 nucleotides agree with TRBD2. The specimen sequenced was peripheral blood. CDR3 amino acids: CASRLAGAINIQYF. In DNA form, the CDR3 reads TGTGCCAGCAGATTAGCGGGAGCAATAAACATTCAGTACTTC.